These 13 T cell receptor beta chains were sequenced from one sample in a study of cytomegalovirus exposure and HLA in healthy donors. PCR primers comprised 60 Vbeta and 13 Jbeta primers. Sequenced by immunoSEQ multiplex PCR; TCRdb stores in-frame clones only, minus some. Found here are approximately 100,000 clones, 65% to 80% of them singletons; the top ten hold approximately 9.2%. Sequenced sample: PBMCs. These receptors were taken from a human donor in good health.

The chain employs TRBV5-4 and TRBJ2-5, with 8 bases identical to TRBD2. The J call may be in error: the DNA end matches TRBJ2-7 better. CDR3 length: 15 residues. The germline V gene encodes CDR1 SGHNT and CDR2 YYREEE (reference sequence). In DNA, the CDR3 is TGTGCCAGCAGCCCGGGGGGGGTAAGCTCCTACGAGCAGTACTTC. Translation: CASSPGGVSSYEQYF.

This clone was counted a single time. The chain is built from TRBV9 and TRBJ1-2, with TRBD1 matching over 12 bases. CDR3 length: 17 amino acids. Germline trimming cut 4 bases from V and 0 bases from J; bases unmatched to any gene: 7. The germline CDR1 and CDR2 sequences are SGDLS and YYNGEE. The CDR3 is CASSSGTGGLANYGYTF. The DNA for the CDR3 is TGTGCCAGCAGCTCAGGGACAGGGGGCCTGGCTAACTATGGCTACACCTTC.

The chain is built from TRBV10-1 and TRBJ1-1; D not resolved. The CDR3 is made up of 13 amino acids. V was trimmed by 4 bases and J by 6 bases, leaving 12 bases between them. Per the germline V gene, CDR1 is WNHNN and CDR2 is SYGVQD (reference sequence). CDR3 amino acids: CASSVDLDSEAFF. The CDR3 bases are TGCGCCAGCAGTGTCGACCTTGACTCTGAAGCTTTCTTT.

This sequence joins TRBV19 and TRBJ2-1; 7 positions match TRBD2. Germline assignment: CDR1 LNHDA and CDR2 SQIVND (reference sequence). The CDR3 extends over 16 amino acids. V lost 5 bases to trimming and J lost 4 bases; unmatched junction nucleotides: 11. The CDR3 nucleotides are TGTGCCAGTAGTCCTAGCGGAGCGGTGGCGTACAATGAGCAGTTCTTC. This translates into CASSPSGAVAYNEQFF.

This clone was counted between two and nine times. The rearrangement joins TRBV19 to TRBJ1-6; D may be TRBD1 (6 bases). Germline V CDR1 and CDR2: LNHDA, SQIVND (reference sequence). CDR3 length equals 15 residues. V lost 6 bases, J lost 8 bases, and 17 bases lay in between. DNA of the CDR3: TGTGCCAGTAGCCCCTCGGGGGGGCTTTATTCACCCCTCCACTTT. Amino acids: CASSPSGGLYSPLHF.

This chain connects TRBV2 to TRBJ1-3; D gene ambiguous. Trimming took 6 bases from V and 3 from J, leaving 6 bases between them. The germline V gene encodes CDR1 SNHLY and CDR2 FYNNEI. The length of the CDR3 is 12 residues. The CDR3 reads CASRIIGNTIYF. As DNA, the CDR3 is TGTGCCAGCAGAATCATTGGAAACACCATATATTTT.

The rearrangement joins TRBV5-4 to TRBJ2-1; 8 nucleotides agree with TRBD2. The junction had 13 bases not matched to a gene; V was cut back by 4 bases and J by 7 bases. Germline loops: CDR1 SGHNT, CDR2 YYREEE (reference sequence). CDR3 length: 16 amino acids. The chain's CDR3 is CASSEVGSGAYNEQFF. CDR3 nucleotide sequence: TGTGCCAGCAGCGAGGTGGGTAGCGGGGCATATAATGAGCAGTTCTTC.

The CDR3 region has the DNA TGTGCCAGCAGACCAACAGGGGGCGTTGAGGATGAAGCTTTCTTT. Translation: CASRPTGGVEDEAFF. The chain carries TRBV6-5 and TRBJ1-1; TRBD1 matches at 9 bases. V shed 6 bases, J shed 7 bases, and the junction held 12 bases outside the gene matches. This CDR3 spans 15 amino acids. Germline V gives CDR1 MNHEY, CDR2 SVGAGI.

The CDR3 loop is CATGDGSYNSPLHF. CDR3 nucleotide sequence: TGTGCCACGGGGGACGGAAGTTATAATTCACCCCTCCACTTT. V gene TRBV10-3 combines with J gene TRBJ1-6, with D maybe TRBD1 (5 bases). Germline CDR1 is ENHRY and CDR2 is SYGVKD. V was cut by 10 bases and J by 4 bases, with 14 bases left in between. CDR3 length: 14 amino acids.

The chain recombines TRBV2 with TRBJ2-7; D gene ambiguous. The V and J ends lost 4 bases and 0 bases respectively, with 4 bases between them. CDR1 and CDR2 (germline): SNHLY, FYNNEI. The CDR3 loop spans 12 amino acids. CDR3 residues: CASSAGSYEQYF. The CDR3 bases are TGTGCCAGCAGTGCCGGCTCCTACGAGCAGTACTTC.

J is TRBJ2-4 and V is TRBV25-1, with TRBD1 matching over 10 bases. CDR1 is MGHDK and CDR2 is SYGVNS in the germline V gene. V lost 4 bases and J lost 7; bases outside the gene matches: 4. The CDR3 has 14 residues. The CDR3 DNA sequence: TGTGCCAGCAGTGGACAGGGGGCGCTTAACATTCAGTACTTC. This codes for CASSGQGALNIQYF.

The chain has TRBV10-2 and TRBJ2-3; 7 bases are shared with TRBD1. CDR1 and CDR2 (germline): WSHSY, SAAADI. CDR3 size: 15 residues. V shed 7 bases and J 5 bases; nucleotides not matched to a gene: 12. CDR3 loop: CASTVTGAQVDTQYF. The CDR3 region has the DNA TGCGCCAGCACCGTTACAGGGGCGCAAGTAGATACGCAGTATTTT.

The rearrangement links TRBV19 to TRBJ2-7; possible D gene TRBD1, 5 bases. Trimming left V 1 base short and J 6 bases short, with 16 bases between. The CDR3 extends over 15 amino acids. Germline CDR1 LNHDA, CDR2 SQIVND (reference sequence). CDR3 sequence (DNA): TGTGCCAGTAGTATAGGATGGCAGGGCACTATCGAGCAGTACTTC. This encodes CASSIGWQGTIEQYF.